This paragraph covers one TCR beta chain sequence. Antigen unknown. The junction differs from germline at one of its ends, possibly a read error. The sample originates from a study of cytomegalovirus exposure and HLA in healthy donors. At the level of the study: An early release of data contained about 85 million unique TCRs, which came from HLA-typed donors.

The germline V gene has CDR1 MNHEY and CDR2 SMNVEV (reference sequence). The CDR3 runs to 14 residues. Findings and caveats of the study: Most TCR sequences were rare, but some public TCRs occurred in many donors. Per published accounts, TCR beta sequences correctly predicted the HLA-A and HLA-B alleles of most subjects. One cluster of highly shared sequence variants probably arose as a sequencing artifact.

The PCR had 60 Vbeta and 13 Jbeta primers. Data came from immunoSEQ multiplex PCR; TCRdb stores just in-frame clones and leaves some out. The sample lists about 130,000 clones; about 70% were seen once. The chain joins TRBV27 to TRBJ1-2; 9 bases line up with TRBD1. The sequence derives from a woman aged 55-70 years in good health and CMV-seropositive. The sequenced sample was PBMCs. The CDR3 is CASSPRTGAKGCTF. Written as DNA, the CDR3 is TGTGCCAGCAGTCCCCGGACAGGGGCGAAGGGCTGCACCTTC.